The sequence of this TCR beta chain was determined in a study of T cell changes during pregnancy in multiple sclerosis. V was clipped by 2 bases and J by 2 bases; unmatched bases: 4. This CDR3 is 15 amino acids long. Germline V gives CDR1 SGHVS, CDR2 FNYEAQ. The protocol was immunoSEQ multiplex PCR, while the TCRdb copy is restricted to in-frame clones and leaves out a portion. The table has 37,000 or so clones, roughly 91% seen once. The sequence came from a female donor in good health, enrolled as a control in a pregnancy study. The input for sequencing was CD4+ T cells from peripheral blood mononuclear cells, taken in the second trimester of pregnancy. The chain uses TRBV7-6 and TRBJ2-7, with 9 positions matching TRBD1. The CDR3, as DNA: TGTGCCAGCAGCTTAAGACAGGGGGAAGCCTACGAGCAGTACTTC. Encoded protein: CASSLRQGEAYEQYF.